The clone carrying this T cell receptor (beta chain) was seen at least ten times. This sample was taken from a study of low-dose radiotherapy and immunotherapy resistance in tumors. On the study more broadly: Radiation delivery to Cohort 1 consisted of 0.5 Gy per fraction every 2 weeks, summing to 6.5 Gy. A total of 13 Gy over 26 weeks was given to Cohort 2 as 1 Gy per fraction every two weeks.

Covering alpha and beta chains, TRAV- and TRBV-specific primers were used for the first-strand cDNA. For amplifying TCRs, the PCR ran for around 20 cycles with Phusion, which was used together with a constant-region primer and the adapter on the V primers. The authors amplified isolated mRNA by in vitro transcription. TCRdb reprocessed the reads via MiXCR and lists one record per CDR3 protein. The data contain tens of thousands of distinct CDR3 sequences, around a third of them seen just once; the ten biggest clones take up around 3.5%. Documented time point: before trial treatment. The TCR comes from a male donor with gallbladder cancer. The sequences come from PBMCs, collected before treatment.

CDR3 sequence: CASSVEAGHGTDTQYF. The CDR3 DNA reads as TGTGCCAGCAGCGTAGAGGCGGGCCACGGGACAGATACGCAGTATTTT. V usage is TRBV9 and J usage is TRBJ2-3; tentatively, D is TRBD2 (5 bases). This CDR3 comprises 16 residues. Germline CDR1 SGDLS, CDR2 YYNGEE. Trimming stripped 0 bases from V and 3 bases from J, with 14 bases between.